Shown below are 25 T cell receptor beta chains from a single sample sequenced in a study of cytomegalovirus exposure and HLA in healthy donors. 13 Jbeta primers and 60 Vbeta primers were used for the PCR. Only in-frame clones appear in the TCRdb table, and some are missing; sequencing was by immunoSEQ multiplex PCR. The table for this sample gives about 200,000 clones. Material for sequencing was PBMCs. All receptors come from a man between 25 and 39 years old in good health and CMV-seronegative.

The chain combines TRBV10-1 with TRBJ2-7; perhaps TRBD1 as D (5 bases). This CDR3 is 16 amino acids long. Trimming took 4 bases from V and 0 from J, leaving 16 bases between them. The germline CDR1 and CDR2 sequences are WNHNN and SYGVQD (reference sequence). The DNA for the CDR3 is TGCGCCAGCAGTGGGACATTCGGTTCAAGCTCCTACGAGCAGTACTTC. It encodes CASSGTFGSSSYEQYF.

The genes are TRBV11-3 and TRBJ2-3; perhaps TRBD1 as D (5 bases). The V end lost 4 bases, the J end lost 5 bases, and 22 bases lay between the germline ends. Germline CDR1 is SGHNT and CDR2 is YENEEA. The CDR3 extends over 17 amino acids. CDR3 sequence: CASSYLRQSVKGDTQYF. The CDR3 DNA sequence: TGTGCCAGCAGCTACCTCAGACAGTCCGTGAAGGGAGATACGCAGTATTTT.

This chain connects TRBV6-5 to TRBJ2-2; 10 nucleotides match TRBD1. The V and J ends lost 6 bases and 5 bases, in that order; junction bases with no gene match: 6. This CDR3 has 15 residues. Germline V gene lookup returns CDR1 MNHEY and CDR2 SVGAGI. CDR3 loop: CASSLRDRGTGELFF. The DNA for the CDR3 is TGTGCCAGCAGCCTCCGGGACAGGGGAACCGGGGAGCTGTTTTTT.

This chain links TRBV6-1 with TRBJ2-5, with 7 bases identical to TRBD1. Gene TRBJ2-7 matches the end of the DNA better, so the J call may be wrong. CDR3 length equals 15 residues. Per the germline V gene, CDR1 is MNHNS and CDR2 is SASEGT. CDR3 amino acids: CASSTRQGGFDEQYF. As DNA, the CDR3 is TGTGCCAGCAGTACTAGACAGGGTGGCTTCGACGAGCAGTACTTC.

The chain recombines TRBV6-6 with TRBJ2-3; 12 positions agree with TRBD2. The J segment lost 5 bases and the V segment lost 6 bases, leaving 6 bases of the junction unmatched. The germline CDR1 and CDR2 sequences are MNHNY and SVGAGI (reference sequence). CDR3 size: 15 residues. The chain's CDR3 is CASRTPSGRGDTQYF. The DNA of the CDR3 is TGTGCCAGCAGAACTCCTAGCGGGAGGGGAGATACGCAGTATTTT.

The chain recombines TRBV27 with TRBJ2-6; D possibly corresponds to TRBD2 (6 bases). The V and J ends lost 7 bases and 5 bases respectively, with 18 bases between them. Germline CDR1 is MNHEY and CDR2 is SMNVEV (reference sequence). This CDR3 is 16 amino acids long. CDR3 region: CASTTRGTEWANVLTF. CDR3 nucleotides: TGTGCCAGCACGACCCGCGGGACCGAATGGGCCAACGTCCTGACTTTC.

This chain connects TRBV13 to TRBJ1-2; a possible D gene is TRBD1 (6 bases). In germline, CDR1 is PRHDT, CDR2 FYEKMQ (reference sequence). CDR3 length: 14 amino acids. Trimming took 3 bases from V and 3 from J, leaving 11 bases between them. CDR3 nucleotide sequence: TGTGCCAGCAGCTTGAAAGGGGGGGACTATGGCTACACCTTC. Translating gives CASSLKGGDYGYTF.

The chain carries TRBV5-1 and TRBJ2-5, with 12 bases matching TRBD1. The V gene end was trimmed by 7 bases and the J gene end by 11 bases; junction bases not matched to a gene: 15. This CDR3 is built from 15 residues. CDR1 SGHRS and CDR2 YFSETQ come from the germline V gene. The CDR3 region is CASAVPGQGAGEQYF. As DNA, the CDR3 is TGCGCCAGCGCGGTCCCGGGACAGGGGGCTGGGGAGCAGTACTTC.

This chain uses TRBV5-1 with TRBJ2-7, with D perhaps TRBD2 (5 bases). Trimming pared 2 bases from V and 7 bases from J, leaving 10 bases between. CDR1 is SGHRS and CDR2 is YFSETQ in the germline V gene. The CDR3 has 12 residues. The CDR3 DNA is TGCGCCAGCAGCTTCCCCGGCGGGGAGCAGTACTTC. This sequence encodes CASSFPGGEQYF.

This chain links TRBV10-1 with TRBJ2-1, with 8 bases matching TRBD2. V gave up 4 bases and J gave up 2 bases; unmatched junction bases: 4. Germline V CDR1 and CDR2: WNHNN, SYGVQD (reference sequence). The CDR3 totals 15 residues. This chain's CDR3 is CASSAGGAPYNEQFF. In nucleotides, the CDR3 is TGCGCCAGCAGTGCCGGGGGGGCCCCCTACAATGAGCAGTTCTTC.

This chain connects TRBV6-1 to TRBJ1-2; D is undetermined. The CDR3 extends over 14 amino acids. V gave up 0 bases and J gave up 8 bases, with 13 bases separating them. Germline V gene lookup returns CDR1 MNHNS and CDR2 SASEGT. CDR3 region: CASSEASGSEGYTF. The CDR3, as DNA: TGTGCCAGCAGTGAAGCGTCCGGGAGTGAGGGCTACACCTTC.

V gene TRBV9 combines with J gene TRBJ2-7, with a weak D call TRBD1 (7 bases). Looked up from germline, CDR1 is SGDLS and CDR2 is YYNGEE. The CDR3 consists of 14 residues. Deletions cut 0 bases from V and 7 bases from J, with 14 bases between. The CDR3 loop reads CASSVVGGAGEQYF. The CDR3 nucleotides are TGTGCCAGCAGCGTAGTAGGGGGCGCGGGGGAGCAGTACTTC.

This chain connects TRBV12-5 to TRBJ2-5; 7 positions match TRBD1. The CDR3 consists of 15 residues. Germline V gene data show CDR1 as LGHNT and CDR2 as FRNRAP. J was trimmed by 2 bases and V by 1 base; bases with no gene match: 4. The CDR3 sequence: CASGLGTGEQETQYF. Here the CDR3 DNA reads TGTGCTAGTGGTTTGGGGACAGGTGAGCAAGAGACCCAGTACTTC.

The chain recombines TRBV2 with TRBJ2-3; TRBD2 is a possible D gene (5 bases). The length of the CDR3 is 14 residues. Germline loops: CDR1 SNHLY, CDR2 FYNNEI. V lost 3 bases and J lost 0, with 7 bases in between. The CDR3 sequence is CASSDGVSTDTQYF. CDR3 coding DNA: TGTGCCAGCAGTGACGGGGTTAGCACAGATACGCAGTATTTT. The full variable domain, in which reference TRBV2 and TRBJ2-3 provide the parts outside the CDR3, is EPEVTQTPSHQVTQMGQEVILRCVPISNHLYFYWYRQILGQKVEFLVSFYNNEISEKSEIFDDQFSVERPDGSNFTLKIRSTKLEDSAMYFCASSDGVSTDTQYFGPGTRLTVL.

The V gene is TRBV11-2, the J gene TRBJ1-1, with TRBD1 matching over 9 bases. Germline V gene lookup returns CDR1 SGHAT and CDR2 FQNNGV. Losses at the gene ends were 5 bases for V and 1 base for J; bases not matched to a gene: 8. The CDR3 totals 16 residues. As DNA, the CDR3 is TGTGCCAGCAGCCGACCGGCGGGACAGGGGAACACTGAAGCTTTCTTT. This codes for CASSRPAGQGNTEAFF.

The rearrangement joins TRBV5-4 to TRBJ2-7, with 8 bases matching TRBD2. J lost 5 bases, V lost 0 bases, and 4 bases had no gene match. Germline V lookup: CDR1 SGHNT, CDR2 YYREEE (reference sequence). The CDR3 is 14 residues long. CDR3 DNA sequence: TGTGCCAGCAGCTTGGGGGGGACTAGTCACGAGCAGTACTTC. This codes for CASSLGGTSHEQYF.

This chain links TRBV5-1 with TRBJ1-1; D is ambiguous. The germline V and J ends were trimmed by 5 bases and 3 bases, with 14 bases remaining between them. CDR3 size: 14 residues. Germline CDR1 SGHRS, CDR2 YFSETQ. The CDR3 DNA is TGCGCCAGCAGATGGAACAGAGATTACACTGAAGCTTTCTTT. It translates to CASRWNRDYTEAFF. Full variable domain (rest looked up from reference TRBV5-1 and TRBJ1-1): KAGVTQTPRYLIKTRGQQVTLSCSPISGHRSVSWYQQTPGQGLQFLFEYFSETQRNKGNFPGRFSGRQFSNSRSEMNVSTLELGDSALYLCASRWNRDYTEAFFGQGTRLTVV.

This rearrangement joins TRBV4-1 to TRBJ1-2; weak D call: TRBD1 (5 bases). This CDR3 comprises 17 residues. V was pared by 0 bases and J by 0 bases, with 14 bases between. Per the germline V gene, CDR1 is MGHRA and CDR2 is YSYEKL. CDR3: CASSQEWKTGANYGYTF. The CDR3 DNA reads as TGCGCCAGCAGCCAAGAATGGAAAACAGGAGCTAACTATGGCTACACCTTC.

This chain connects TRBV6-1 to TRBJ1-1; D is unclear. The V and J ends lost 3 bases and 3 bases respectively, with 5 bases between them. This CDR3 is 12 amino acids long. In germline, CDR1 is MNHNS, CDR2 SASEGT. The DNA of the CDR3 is TGTGCCAGCAGTGATTTCGACACTGAAGCTTTCTTT. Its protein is CASSDFDTEAFF.

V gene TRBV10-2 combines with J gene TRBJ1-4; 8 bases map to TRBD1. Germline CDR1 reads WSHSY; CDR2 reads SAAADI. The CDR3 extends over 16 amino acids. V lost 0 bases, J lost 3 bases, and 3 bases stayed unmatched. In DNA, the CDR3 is TGCGCCAGCAGTGAGTCCAGGGGGCTGTCTAATGAAAAACTGTTTTTT. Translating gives CASSESRGLSNEKLFF.

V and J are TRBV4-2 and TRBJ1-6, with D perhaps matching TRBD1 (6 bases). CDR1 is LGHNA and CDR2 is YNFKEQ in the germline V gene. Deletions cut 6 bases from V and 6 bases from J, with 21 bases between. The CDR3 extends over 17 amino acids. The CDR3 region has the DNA TGTGCCAGCAGACTAACACAGGGCGCTATAATTAATTCACCCCTCCACTTT. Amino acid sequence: CASRLTQGAIINSPLHF.

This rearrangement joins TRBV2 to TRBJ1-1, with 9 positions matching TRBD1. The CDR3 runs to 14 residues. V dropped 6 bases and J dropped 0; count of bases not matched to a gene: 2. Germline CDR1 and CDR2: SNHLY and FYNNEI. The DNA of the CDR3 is TGTGCCAGCAGGACAGGGGGATTGAACACTGAAGCTTTCTTT. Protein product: CASRTGGLNTEAFF.

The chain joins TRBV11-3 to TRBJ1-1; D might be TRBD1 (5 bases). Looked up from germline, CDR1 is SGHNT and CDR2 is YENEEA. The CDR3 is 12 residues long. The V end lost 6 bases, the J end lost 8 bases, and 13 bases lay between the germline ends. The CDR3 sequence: CASSQTGLEAFF. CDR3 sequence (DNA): TGTGCCAGCAGTCAAACAGGACTAGAAGCTTTCTTT.

CDR3: CASTEVGRPSGNTIYF. The CDR3 DNA follows: TGTGCCAGCACCGAGGTGGGGCGTCCCTCTGGAAACACCATATATTTT. The rearrangement links TRBV2 to TRBJ1-3, with a possible D match to TRBD1 (5 bases). This CDR3 region has 16 residues. Trimming cost V 7 bases and J 0 bases, with 16 bases left between them. Germline V lookup: CDR1 SNHLY, CDR2 FYNNEI.

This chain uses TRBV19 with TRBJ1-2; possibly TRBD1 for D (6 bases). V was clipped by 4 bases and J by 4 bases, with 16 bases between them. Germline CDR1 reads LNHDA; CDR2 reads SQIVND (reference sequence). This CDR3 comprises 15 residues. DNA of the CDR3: TGTGCCAGTAGTACGCCCGGACAGCGGACCTATGGCTACACCTTC. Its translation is CASSTPGQRTYGYTF.